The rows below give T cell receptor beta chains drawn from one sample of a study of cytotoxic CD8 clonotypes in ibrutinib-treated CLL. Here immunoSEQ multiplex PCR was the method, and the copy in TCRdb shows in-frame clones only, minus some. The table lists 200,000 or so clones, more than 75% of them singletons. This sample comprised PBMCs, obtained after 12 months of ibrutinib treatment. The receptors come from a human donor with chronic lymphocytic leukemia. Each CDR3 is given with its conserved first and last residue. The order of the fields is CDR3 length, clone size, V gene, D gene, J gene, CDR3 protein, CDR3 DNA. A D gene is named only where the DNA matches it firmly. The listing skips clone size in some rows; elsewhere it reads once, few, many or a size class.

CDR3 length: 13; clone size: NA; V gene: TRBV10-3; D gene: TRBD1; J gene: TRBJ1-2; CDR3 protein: CAISDPTGLGYTF; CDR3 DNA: TGTGCCATCAGTGACCCGACAGGGCTTGGCTACACCTTC
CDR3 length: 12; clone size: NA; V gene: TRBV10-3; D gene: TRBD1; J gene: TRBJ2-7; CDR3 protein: CAIGTEDPEQYF; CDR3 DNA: TGTGCCATCGGGACAGAGGACCCCGAGCAGTACTTC
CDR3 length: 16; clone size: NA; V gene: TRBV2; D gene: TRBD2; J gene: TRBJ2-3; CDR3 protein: CASTPERGDTTDTQYF; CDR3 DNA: TGTGCCAGCACCCCGGAGCGGGGGGACACCACAGATACGCAGTATTTT
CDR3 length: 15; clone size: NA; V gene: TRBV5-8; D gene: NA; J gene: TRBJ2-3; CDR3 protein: CASSALGSSSDTQYF; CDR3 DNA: TGTGCCAGCAGCGCCCTGGGGAGTTCATCAGATACGCAGTATTTT
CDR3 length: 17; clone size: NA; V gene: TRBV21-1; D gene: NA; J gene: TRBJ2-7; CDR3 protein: CASSKALWLGATYEQYF; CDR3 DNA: TGTGCCAGCAGCAAAGCGCTTTGGCTGGGGGCAACCTACGAGCAGTACTTC
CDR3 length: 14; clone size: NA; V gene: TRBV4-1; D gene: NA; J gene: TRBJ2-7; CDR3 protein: CASSQGGFLNEQYF; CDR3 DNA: TGCGCCAGCAGCCAAGGAGGGTTCCTCAACGAGCAGTACTTC
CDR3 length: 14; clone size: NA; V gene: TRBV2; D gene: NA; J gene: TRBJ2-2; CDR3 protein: CASSESPGTGELFF; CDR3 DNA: TGTGCCAGCAGTGAAAGTCCTGGGACCGGGGAGCTGTTTTTT
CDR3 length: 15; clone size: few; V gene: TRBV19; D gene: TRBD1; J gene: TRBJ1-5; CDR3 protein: CASSIEGQGGQPQHF; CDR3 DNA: TGTGCCAGTAGTATAGAAGGACAGGGGGGCCAGCCCCAGCATTTT
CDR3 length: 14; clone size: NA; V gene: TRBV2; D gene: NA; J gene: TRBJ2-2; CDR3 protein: CASTDFLNTGELFF; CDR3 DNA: TGTGCCAGCACGGATTTCCTGAACACCGGGGAGCTGTTTTTT
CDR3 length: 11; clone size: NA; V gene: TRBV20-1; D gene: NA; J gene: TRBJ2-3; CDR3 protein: CSASIGDTQYF; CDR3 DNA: TGCAGTGCTAGTATCGGAGATACGCAGTATTTT
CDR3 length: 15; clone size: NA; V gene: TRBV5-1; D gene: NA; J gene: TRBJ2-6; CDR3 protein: CASSLEGTGANVLTF; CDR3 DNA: TGCGCCAGCAGCTTGGAGGGGACTGGGGCCAACGTCCTGACTTTC
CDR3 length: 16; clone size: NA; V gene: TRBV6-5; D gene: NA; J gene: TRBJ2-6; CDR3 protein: CASSYSQGPGANVLTF; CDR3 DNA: TGTGCCAGCAGTTATTCACAGGGACCTGGGGCCAACGTCCTGACTTTC
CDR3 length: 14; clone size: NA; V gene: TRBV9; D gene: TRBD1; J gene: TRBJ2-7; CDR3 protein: CASSPGDRVYEQYF; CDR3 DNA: TGTGCCAGCAGCCCCGGGGACAGGGTCTACGAGCAGTACTTC
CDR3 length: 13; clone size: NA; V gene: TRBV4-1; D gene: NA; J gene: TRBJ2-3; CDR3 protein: CASSQPGTDTQYF; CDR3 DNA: TGCGCCAGCAGCCAACCGGGCACAGATACGCAGTATTTT
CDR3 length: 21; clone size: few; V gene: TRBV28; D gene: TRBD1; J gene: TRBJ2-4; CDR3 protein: CASSLNSGQGAPTLAKNIQYF; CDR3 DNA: TGTGCCAGCAGCCTAAACTCGGGACAGGGGGCTCCGACTCTAGCCAAAAACATTCAGTACTTC
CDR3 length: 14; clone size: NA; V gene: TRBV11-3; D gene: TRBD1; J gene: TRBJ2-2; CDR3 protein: CASSPRQGTGELFF; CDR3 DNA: TGTGCCAGCAGCCCGCGACAGGGGACCGGGGAGCTGTTTTTT
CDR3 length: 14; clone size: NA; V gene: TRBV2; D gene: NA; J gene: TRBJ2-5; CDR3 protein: CASSVQGWEETQYF; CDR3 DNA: TGTGCCAGCAGTGTGCAGGGCTGGGAAGAGACCCAGTACTTC
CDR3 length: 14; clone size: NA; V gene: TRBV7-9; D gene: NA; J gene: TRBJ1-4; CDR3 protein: CASSLQGGNEKLFF; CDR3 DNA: TGTGCCAGCAGCTTGCAGGGCGGGAATGAAAAACTGTTTTTT
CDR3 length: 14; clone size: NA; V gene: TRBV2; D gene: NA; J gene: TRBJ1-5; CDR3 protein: CASSDRTDHQPQHF; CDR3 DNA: TGTGCCAGCAGTGACAGGACAGATCATCAGCCCCAGCATTTT
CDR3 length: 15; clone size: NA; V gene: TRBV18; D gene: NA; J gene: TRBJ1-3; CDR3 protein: CASSPTYYSGNTIYF; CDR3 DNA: TGTGCCAGCTCACCCACCTATTACTCTGGAAACACCATATATTTT
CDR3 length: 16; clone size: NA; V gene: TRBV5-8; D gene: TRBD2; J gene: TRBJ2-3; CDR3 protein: CASSLWQREPTDTQYF; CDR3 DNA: TGTGCCAGCAGCTTGTGGCAGCGGGAGCCCACAGATACGCAGTATTTT
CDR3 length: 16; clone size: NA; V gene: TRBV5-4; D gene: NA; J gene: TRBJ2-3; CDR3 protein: CASNPWGLARTDTQYF; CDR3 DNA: TGTGCCAGCAACCCCTGGGGGCTAGCGCGCACAGATACGCAGTATTTT
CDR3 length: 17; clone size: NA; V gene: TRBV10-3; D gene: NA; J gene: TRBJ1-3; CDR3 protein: CASHPPGGGESGNTIYF; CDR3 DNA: TGTGCCAGCCACCCTCCCGGGGGGGGCGAATCTGGAAACACCATATATTTT
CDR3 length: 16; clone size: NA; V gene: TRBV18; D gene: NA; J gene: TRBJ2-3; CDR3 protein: CASSPSGLSGTDTQYF; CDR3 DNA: TGTGCCAGCTCACCATCGGGGCTTTCCGGTACAGATACGCAGTATTTT
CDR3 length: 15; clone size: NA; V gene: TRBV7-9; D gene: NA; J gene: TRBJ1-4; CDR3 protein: CASSGPGDANEKLFF; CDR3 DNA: TGTGCCAGCAGCGGCCCAGGGGACGCTAATGAAAAACTGTTTTTT
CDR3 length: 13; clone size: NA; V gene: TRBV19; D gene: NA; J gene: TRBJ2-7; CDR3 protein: CASSITGLDEQYF; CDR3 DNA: TGTGCCAGTAGTATAACTGGCTTGGACGAGCAGTACTTC
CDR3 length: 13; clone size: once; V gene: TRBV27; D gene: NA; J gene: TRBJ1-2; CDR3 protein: CASSLRNGYGYTF; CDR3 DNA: TGTGCCAGCAGTCTAAGAAATGGATATGGCTACACCTTC
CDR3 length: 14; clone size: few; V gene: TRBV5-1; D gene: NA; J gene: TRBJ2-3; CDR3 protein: CASSLGRVTDTQYF; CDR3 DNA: TGCGCCAGCAGCCTAGGACGGGTCACAGATACGCAGTATTTT
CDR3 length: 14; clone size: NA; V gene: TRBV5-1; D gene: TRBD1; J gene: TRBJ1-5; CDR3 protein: CASSAGQGNQPQHF; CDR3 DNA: TGCGCCAGCAGTGCGGGACAGGGCAATCAGCCCCAGCATTTT
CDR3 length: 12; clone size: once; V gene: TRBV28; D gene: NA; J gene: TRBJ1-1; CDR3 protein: CASNSPGTEAFF; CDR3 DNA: TGTGCCAGCAACAGTCCCGGCACTGAAGCTTTCTTT
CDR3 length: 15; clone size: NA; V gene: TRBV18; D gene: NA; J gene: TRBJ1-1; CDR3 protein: CASSPGRQRNTEAFF; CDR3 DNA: TGTGCCAGCTCACCAGGCAGACAGCGTAACACTGAAGCTTTCTTT
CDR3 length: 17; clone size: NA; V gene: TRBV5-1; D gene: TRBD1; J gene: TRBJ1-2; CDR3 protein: CASSQNPGGQHLYGYTF; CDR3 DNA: TGCGCCAGCAGCCAGAACCCGGGGGGACAGCACCTCTATGGCTACACCTTC
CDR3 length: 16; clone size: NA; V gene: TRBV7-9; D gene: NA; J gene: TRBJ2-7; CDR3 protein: CASSRLGQGPLGEQYF; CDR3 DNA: TGTGCCAGCAGCCGCCTGGGGCAGGGACCCTTGGGAGAGCAGTACTTC
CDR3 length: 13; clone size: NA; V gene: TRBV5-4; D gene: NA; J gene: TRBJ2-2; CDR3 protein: CASSGMNTGELFF; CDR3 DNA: TGTGCCAGCAGCGGAATGAACACCGGGGAGCTGTTTTTT
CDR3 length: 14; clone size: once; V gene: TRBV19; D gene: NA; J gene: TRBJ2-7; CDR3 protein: CASSISQGGYEQYF; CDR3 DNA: TGTGCCAGTAGTATTTCTCAGGGGGGATACGAGCAGTACTTC
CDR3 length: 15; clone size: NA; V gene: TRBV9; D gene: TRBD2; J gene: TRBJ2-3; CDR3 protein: CASSAPGLVKDTQYF; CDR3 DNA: TGTGCCAGCAGCGCACCGGGACTAGTAAAAGATACGCAGTATTTT
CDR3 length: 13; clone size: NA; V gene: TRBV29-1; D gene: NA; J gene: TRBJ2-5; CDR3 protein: CSVAAQGQETQYF; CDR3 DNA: TGCAGCGTTGCCGCGCAGGGCCAAGAGACCCAGTACTTC
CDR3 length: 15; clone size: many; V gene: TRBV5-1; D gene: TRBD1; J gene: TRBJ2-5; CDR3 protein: CASSKGQSPRETQYF; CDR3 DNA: TGCGCCAGCAGCAAGGGACAGTCGCCCCGAGAGACCCAGTACTTC
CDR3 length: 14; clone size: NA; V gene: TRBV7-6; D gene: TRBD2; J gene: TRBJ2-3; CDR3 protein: CASSLGLGPDTQYF; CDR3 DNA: TGTGCCAGCAGCCTGGGACTAGGACCAGATACGCAGTATTTT
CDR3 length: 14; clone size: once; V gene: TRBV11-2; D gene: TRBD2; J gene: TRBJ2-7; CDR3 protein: CASSPGRALGEQYF; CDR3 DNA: TGTGCCAGCAGCCCAGGGAGGGCCCTGGGGGAGCAGTACTTC
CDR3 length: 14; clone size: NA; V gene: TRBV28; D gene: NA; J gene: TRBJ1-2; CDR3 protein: CASSVTGLRTGYTF; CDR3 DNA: TGTGCCAGCAGCGTTACCGGGCTTCGCACCGGCTACACCTTC
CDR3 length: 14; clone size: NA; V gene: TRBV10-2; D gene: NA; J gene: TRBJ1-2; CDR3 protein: CASSERGLLYGYTF; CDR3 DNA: TGCGCCAGCAGTGAGAGGGGCCTCCTATATGGCTACACCTTC
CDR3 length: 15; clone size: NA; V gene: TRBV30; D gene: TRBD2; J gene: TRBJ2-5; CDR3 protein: CAWASSGGWQETQYF; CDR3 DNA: TGTGCCTGGGCCTCTAGCGGGGGGTGGCAAGAGACCCAGTACTTC
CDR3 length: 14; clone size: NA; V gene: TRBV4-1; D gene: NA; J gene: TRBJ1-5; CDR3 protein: CASSLRDTNQPQHF; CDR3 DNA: TGCGCCAGCAGCCTGAGGGACACAAATCAGCCCCAGCATTTT
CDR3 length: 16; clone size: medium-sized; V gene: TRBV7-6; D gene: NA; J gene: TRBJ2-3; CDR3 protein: CASSLGHMTATDTQYF; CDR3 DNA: TGTGCCAGCAGCTTAGGTCACATGACCGCCACAGATACGCAGTATTTT
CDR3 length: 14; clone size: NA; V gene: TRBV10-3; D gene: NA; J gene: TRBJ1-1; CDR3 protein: CAISESPGRTEAFF; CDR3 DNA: TGTGCCATCAGTGAGTCACCAGGGAGGACTGAAGCTTTCTTT
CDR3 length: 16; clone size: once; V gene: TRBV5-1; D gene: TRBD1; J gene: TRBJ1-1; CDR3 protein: CASSLSSGQGNTEAFF; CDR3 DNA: TGCGCCAGCAGCTTATCCTCGGGACAGGGGAACACTGAAGCTTTCTTT
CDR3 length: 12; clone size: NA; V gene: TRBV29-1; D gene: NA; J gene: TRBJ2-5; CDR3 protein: CSVEESQETQYF; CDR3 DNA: TGCAGCGTTGAGGAGTCCCAAGAGACCCAGTACTTC
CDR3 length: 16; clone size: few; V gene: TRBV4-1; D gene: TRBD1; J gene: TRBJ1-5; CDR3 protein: CASSQEPGGGNQPQHF; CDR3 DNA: TGCGCCAGCAGCCAAGAGCCAGGGGGTGGGAATCAGCCCCAGCATTTT
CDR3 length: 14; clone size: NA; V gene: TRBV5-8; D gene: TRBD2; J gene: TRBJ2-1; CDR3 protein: CASSPLLTSGEQFF; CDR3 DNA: TGTGCCAGCAGCCCCCTTCTGACTAGCGGAGAGCAGTTCTTC
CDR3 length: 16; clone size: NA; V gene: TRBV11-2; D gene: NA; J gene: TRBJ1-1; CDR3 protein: CASSLSAGRLNTEAFF; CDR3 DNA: TGTGCCAGCAGCTTAAGTGCGGGCAGATTGAACACTGAAGCTTTCTTT
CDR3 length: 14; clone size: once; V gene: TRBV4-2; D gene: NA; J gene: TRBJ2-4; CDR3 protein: CASSQERGGNIQYF; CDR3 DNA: TGTGCCAGCAGCCAAGAGCGGGGCGGGAACATTCAGTACTTC